The sequence of this TCR beta chain was determined in a study of beta chain features in type 1 diabetes. About the research overall: All of the samples together had around 110,000,000 sorted cells examined. Points from the study as a whole: Type 1 diabetes patients had fewer VDJ junction insertions and more deletions. Among patients with Type 1 diabetes, TCRB CDR3s were moderately but significantly shorter in every one of the four CD4+ subsets.

This clone was counted between two and nine times. Its specificity is unknown. CD4+ cells of the naive, central memory, regulatory and stem cell-like memory types were sorted via CD45RO/CCR7/CD25/CD127/CD95/CD27. Each of the sorted populations had a purity greater than 95%. The CDR3 has 15 amino acids. Germline V gene sequence: CDR1 SGHNT, CDR2 YYREEE (reference sequence). The V and J ends lost 7 bases and 0 bases respectively, with 16 bases between them. Expressed TCRB transcripts were sequenced, since all the RNA that had been isolated was reverse transcribed. Libraries were prepared by immunoSEQ multiplex PCR; TCRdb keeps only in-frame clonotypes and omits some of them. The sample lists about 340,000 clones, approximately 15% occurring once.

The material sequenced was naive CD4+ T cells from blood. The source is a woman aged 18 to 35 with type 1 diabetes. The rearrangement uses TRBV5-4 and TRBJ1-1; weak D call: TRBD1 (6 bases). Written as DNA, the CDR3 is TGTGCCAGCCCGAGCCCCAGGGGAATGAACACTGAAGCTTTCTTT. Amino acids: CASPSPRGMNTEAFF.